The T cell receptor beta chain under discussion was sequenced for a study of human T cells and chemical hapten exposure. Regarding the study as a whole: Expanded TCRs created a significantly greater count of big CDR3 similarity clusters than controls did.

This sample's time point: patch test 1, 2 weeks after DPC sensitization. Treatment given: therapeutic diphenylcyclopropenone sensitization with weekly scalp DPC. Each cDNA molecule in the library carried unique molecular identifiers. TCRdb called the RACE reads again in MiXCR, with one record for every CDR3 protein. The repertoire holds roughly 120,000 distinct CDR3 sequences, with 9% to 13% as singletons. There are a few counts of this clonotype. Its antigen is unknown. Trimming cost V 6 bases and J 13 bases; bases outside gene matches: 13. The CDR3 is made up of 14 amino acids. Specimen: whole blood, collected in connection with sensitization to the hapten diphenylcyclopropenone (DPC). The V and J genes are TRBV12-3 or TRBV12-4 and TRBJ2-1; 9 bases are a match to TRBD1. The source of this sequence is a woman aged 45-65 years with alopecia areata. Some clones in this sample may be carry-over from other donors' samples. CDR3 residues: CASSKQGAQVGQFF. The DNA for the CDR3 is TGTGCCAGCAGCAAACAGGGGGCGCAGGTTGGACAGTTCTTC.